The present entry profiles one T cell receptor (beta chain) with its context. This record comes from a study of blood T cell repertoires in COVID-19. Study-level information: PBMCs, B-cell-depleted T cells, or T cells were the source of the cDNA or gDNA that made up the material.

J gave up 4 bases and V 1 base, and 6 bases lay outside the gene matches. CDR1 and CDR2 from the germline V gene are MNHEY and SMNVEV (reference sequence). The CDR3 runs to 15 residues. The method was immunoSEQ multiplex PCR; TCRdb's version includes in-frame clones alone and lacks a portion of them. The sample holds around 200,000 clones, roughly 87% seen once. The chain couples TRBV27 to TRBJ1-2, with 7 bases fitting TRBD1. This TCR came from a man in his forties with active or convalescent COVID-19. The specimen sequenced was peripheral blood. The CDR3: CASSLYRGEVYGYTF. The CDR3 DNA reads TGTGCCAGCAGTTTATACAGGGGCGAGGTCTATGGCTACACCTTC.